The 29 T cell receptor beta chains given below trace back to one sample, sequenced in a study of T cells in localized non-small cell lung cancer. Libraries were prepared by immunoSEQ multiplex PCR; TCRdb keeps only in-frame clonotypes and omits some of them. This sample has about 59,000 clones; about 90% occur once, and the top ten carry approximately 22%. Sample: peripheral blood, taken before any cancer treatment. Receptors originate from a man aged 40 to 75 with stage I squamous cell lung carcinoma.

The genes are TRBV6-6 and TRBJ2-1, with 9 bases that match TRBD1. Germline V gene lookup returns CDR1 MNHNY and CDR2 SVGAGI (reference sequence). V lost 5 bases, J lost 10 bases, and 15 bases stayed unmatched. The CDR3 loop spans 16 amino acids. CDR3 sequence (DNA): TGTGCCAGCAGTCGACTCATCGGACAGGGGAGGACGGAGCAGTTCTTC. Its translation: CASSRLIGQGRTEQFF.

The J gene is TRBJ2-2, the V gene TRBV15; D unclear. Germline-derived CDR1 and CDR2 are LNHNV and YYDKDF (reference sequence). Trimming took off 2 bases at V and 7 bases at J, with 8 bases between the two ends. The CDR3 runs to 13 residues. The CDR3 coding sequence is TGTGCCACCAGCAGAACTGGGCTCGGGGAGCTGTTTTTT. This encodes CATSRTGLGELFF.

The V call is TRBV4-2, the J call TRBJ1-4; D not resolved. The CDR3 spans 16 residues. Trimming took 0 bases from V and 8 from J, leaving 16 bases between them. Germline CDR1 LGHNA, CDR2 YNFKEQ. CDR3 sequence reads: CASSQDQAGSEEKLFF. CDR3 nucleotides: TGTGCCAGCAGCCAAGATCAGGCGGGTTCGGAAGAAAAACTGTTTTTT.

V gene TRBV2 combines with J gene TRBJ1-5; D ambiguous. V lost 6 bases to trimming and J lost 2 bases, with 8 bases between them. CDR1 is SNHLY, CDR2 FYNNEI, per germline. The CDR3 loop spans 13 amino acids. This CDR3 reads CASRDTGNQPQHF. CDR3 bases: TGTGCCAGCAGAGATACGGGCAATCAGCCCCAGCATTTT.

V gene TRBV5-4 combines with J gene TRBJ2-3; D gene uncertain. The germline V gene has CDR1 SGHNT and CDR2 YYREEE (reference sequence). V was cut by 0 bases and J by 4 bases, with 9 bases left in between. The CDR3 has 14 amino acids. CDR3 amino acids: CASSLAFQADTQYF. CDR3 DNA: TGTGCCAGCAGCTTGGCCTTTCAGGCAGATACGCAGTATTTT.

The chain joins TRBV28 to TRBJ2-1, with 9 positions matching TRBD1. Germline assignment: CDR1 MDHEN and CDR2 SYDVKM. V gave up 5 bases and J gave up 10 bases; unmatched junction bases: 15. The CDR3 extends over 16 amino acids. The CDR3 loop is CASSPRTGVHTMEQFF. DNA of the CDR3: TGTGCCAGCAGTCCCCGGACAGGGGTACATACAATGGAGCAGTTCTTC. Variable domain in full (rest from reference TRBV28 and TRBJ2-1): DVKVTQSSRYLVKRTGEKVFLECVQDMDHENMFWYRQDPGLGLRLIYFSYDVKMKEKGDIPEGYSVSREKKERFSLILESASTNQTSMYLCASSPRTGVHTMEQFFGPGTRLTVL.

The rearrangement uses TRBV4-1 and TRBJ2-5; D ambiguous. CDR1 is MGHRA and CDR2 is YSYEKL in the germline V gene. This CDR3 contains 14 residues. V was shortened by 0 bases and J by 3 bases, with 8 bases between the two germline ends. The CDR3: CASSQDRGKETQYF. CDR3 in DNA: TGCGCCAGCAGCCAAGATCGCGGAAAAGAGACCCAGTACTTC.

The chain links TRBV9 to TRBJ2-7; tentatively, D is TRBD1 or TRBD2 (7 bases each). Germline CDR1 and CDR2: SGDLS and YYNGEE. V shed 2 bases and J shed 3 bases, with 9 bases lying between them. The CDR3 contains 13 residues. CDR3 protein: CASSVRGGYEQYF. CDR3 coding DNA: TGTGCCAGCAGCGTCAGGGGGGGCTACGAGCAGTACTTC.

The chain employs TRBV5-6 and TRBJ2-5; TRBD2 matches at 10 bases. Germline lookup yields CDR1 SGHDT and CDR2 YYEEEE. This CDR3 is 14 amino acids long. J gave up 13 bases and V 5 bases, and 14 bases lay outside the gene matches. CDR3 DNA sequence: TGTGCCAGCAGTGGGGGGCCTAGCGGGAGCCCCAGGTACTTC. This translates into CASSGGPSGSPRYF.

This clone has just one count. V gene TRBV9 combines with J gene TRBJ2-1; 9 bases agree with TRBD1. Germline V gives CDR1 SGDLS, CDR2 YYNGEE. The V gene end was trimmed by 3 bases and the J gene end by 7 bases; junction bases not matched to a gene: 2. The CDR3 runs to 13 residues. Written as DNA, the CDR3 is TGTGCCAGCAGCGGGGACAGGGAGAATGAGCAGTTCTTC. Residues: CASSGDRENEQFF.

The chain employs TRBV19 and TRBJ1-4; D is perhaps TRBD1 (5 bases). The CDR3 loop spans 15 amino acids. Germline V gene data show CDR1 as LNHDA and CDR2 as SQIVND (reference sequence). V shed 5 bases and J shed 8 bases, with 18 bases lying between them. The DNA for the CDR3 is TGTGCCAGTAGTGAGGAACAGGCCTTGGGAGAAAAACTGTTTTTT. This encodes CASSEEQALGEKLFF.

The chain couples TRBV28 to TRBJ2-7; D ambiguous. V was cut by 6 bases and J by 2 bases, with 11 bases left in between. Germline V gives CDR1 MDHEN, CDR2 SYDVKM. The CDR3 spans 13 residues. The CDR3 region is CASSRNGAYEQYF. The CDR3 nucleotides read TGTGCCAGCAGCCGTAATGGGGCCTACGAGCAGTACTTC. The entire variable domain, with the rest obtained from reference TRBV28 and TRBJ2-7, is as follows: DVKVTQSSRYLVKRTGEKVFLECVQDMDHENMFWYRQDPGLGLRLIYFSYDVKMKEKGDIPEGYSVSREKKERFSLILESASTNQTSMYLCASSRNGAYEQYFGPGTRLTVT.

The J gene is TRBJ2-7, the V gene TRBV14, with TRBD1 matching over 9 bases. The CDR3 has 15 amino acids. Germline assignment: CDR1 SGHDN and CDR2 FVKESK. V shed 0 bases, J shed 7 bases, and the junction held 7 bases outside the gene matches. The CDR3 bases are TGTGCCAGCAGCCAAGATCCCGACAGGGGGGGTGAGCAGTACTTC. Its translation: CASSQDPDRGGEQYF.

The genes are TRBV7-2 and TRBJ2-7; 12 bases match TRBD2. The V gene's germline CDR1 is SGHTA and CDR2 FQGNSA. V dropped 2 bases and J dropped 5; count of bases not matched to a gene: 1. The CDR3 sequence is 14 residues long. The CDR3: CASSLLAGGNEQYF. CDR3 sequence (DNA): TGTGCCAGCAGCTTACTAGCGGGAGGGAACGAGCAGTACTTC.

As DNA, the CDR3 is TGCGCCAGCAGCTTGGGGGCTAGCGCCACCTACGAGCAGTACTTC. It codes for CASSLGASATYEQYF. This sequence joins TRBV5-1 and TRBJ2-7; tentatively, D is TRBD2 (6 bases). CDR3 length: 15 amino acids. Germline CDR1 is SGHRS and CDR2 is YFSETQ. Trimming removed 0 bases from V and 2 bases from J, with 12 bases in between.

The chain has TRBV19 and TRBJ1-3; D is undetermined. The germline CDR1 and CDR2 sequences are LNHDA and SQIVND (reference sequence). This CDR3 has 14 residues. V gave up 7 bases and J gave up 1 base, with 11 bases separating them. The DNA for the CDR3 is TGTGCCAGTATGGAAGGGCATTCTGGAAACACCATATATTTT. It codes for CASMEGHSGNTIYF. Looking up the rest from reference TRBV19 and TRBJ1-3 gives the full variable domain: DGGITQSPKYLFRKEGQNVTLSCEQNLNHDAMYWYRQDPGQGLRLIYYSQIVNDFQKGDIAEGYSVSREKKESFPLTVTSAQKNPTAFYLCASMEGHSGNTIYFGEGSWLTVV.

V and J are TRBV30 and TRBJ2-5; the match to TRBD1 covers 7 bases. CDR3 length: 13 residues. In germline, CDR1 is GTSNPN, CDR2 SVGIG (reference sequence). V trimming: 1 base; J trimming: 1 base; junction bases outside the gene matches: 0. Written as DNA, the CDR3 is TGTGCCTGGAGTGGGGACAGCCAAGAGACCCAGTACTTC. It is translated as CAWSGDSQETQYF.

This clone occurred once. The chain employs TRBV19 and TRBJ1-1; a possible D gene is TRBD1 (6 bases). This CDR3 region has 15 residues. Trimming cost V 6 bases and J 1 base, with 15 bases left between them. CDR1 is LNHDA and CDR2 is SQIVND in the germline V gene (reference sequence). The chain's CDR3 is CASRGRGASNTEAFF. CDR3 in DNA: TGTGCCAGTAGGGGCCGGGGGGCCTCGAACACTGAAGCTTTCTTT.

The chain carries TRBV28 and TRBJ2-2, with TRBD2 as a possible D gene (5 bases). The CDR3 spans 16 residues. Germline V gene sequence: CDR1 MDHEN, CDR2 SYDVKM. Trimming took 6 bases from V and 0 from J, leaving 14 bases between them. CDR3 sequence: CASSPPSGANTGELFF. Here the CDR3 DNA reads TGTGCCAGCAGCCCCCCCAGCGGAGCGAACACCGGGGAGCTGTTTTTT.

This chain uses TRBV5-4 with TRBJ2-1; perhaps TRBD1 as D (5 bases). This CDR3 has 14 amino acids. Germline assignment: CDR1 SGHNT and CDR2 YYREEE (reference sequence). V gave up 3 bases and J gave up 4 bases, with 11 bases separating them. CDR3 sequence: CASSSDSSYNEQFF. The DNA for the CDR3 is TGTGCCAGCAGCTCCGACAGTTCGTACAATGAGCAGTTCTTC.

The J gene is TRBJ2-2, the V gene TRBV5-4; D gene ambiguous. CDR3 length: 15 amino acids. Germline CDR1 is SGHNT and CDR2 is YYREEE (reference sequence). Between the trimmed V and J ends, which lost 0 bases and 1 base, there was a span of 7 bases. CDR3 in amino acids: CASSLATGNTGELFF. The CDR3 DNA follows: TGTGCCAGCAGCTTGGCTACCGGGAACACCGGGGAGCTGTTTTTT.

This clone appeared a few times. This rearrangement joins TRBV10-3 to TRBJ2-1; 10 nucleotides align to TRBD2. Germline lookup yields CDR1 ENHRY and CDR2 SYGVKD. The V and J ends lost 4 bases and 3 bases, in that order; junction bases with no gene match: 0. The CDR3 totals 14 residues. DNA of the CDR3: TGTGCCATCAGTGCTAGCGGGAGCTACAATGAGCAGTTCTTC. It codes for CAISASGSYNEQFF.

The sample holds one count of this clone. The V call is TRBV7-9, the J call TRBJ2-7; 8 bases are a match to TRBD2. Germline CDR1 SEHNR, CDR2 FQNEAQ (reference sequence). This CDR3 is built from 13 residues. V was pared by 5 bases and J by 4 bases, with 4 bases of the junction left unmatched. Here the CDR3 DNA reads TGTGCCAGCAGCCCAGCTAGCGGGTACGAGCAGTACTTC. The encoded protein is CASSPASGYEQYF.

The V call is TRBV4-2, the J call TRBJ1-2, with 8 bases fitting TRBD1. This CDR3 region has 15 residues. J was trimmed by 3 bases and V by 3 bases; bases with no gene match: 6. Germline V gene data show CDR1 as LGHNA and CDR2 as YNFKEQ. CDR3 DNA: TGTGCCAGCAGCCAGGAGGGACAGGTAGACTATGGCTACACCTTC. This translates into CASSQEGQVDYGYTF.

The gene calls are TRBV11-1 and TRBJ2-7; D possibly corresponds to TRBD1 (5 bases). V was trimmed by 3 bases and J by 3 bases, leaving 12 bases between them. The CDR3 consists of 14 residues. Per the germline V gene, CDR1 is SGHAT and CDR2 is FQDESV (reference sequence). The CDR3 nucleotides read TGTGCCAGCAGCTTTTACAGGAACAACTACGAGCAGTACTTC. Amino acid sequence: CASSFYRNNYEQYF.

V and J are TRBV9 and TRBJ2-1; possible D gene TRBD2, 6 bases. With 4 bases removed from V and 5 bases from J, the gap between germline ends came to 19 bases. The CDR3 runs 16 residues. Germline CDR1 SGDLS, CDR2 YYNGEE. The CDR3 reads CASSLTLARTNNEQFF. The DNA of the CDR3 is TGTGCCAGCAGCCTCACCCTAGCGCGAACTAACAATGAGCAGTTCTTC.

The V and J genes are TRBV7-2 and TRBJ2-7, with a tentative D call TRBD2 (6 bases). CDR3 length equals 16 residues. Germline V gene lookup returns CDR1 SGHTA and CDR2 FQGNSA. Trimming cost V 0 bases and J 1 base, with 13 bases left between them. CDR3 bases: TGTGCCAGCAGCTTAGCTGCGTGGCGGGGATCCTACGAGCAGTACTTC. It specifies CASSLAAWRGSYEQYF.

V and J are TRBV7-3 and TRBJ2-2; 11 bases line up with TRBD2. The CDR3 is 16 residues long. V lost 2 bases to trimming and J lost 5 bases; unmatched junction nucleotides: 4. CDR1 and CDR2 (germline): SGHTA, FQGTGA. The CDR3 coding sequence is TGTGCCAGCAGCTTACTAGCGGGAGGAATTACCGGGGAGCTGTTTTTT. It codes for CASSLLAGGITGELFF.

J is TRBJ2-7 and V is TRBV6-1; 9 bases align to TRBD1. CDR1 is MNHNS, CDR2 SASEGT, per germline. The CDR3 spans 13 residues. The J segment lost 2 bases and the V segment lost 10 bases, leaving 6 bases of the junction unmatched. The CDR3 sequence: CAINRDRAYEQYF. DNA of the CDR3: TGTGCCATTAACCGGGACAGGGCCTACGAGCAGTACTTC.